The 7 T cell receptor beta chains given below trace back to one sample, sequenced in a study of Graves' ophthalmopathy and Graves' hyperthyroidism. Amplified material comprised TCR beta CDR3 regions derived from RNA transcripts. HTBI primers were employed in first-round RT-PCR, then a second-round multiplex PCR followed. MiXCR was run by TCRdb on the multiplex PCR reads, yielding one entry per CDR3 protein. The table includes 300,000 or so distinct CDR3 sequences, 15% to 20% detected once. Input material: peripheral blood. The receptors shown here come from an adult man with Graves' ophthalmopathy.

This clonotype was seen repeatedly, ten times or more. The chain recombines TRBV11-2 with TRBJ2-7; D gene unclear. In germline, CDR1 is SGHAT, CDR2 FQNNGV. CDR3 length equals 12 residues. V gave up 5 bases and J gave up 4 bases, with 9 bases separating them. The CDR3 coding sequence is TGTGCCAGCAGCCAGATGGGGTACGAGCAGTACTTC. Translating gives CASSQMGYEQYF.

This clonotype was found many times. This chain connects TRBV12-3 or TRBV12-4 to TRBJ2-5; maybe TRBD2 (5 bases). CDR3 length equals 12 residues. The V gene lost 6 bases and the J gene lost 5 bases, with 10 bases spanning the gap. The CDR3 loop reads CASRSLAETQYF. The CDR3 coding sequence is TGTGCCAGCAGATCCTTAGCGGAGACCCAGTACTTC.

The sample holds many counts of this clonotype. The V gene is TRBV6-2 or TRBV6-3, the J gene TRBJ2-7; D unresolved. CDR1 MNHEY and CDR2 SVGEGT come from the germline V gene. The CDR3 has 13 residues. The V and J ends lost 2 bases and 6 bases respectively, with 11 bases between them. CDR3 residues: CASSYLPTLEQYF. In DNA, the CDR3 is TGTGCCAGCAGTTACCTACCGACGCTCGAGCAGTACTTC.

There are many counts of this clonotype. The junction departs from germline at one end; a sequencing error may be responsible. This rearrangement joins TRBV28 to TRBJ1-5; tentative D call: TRBD1 (6 bases). This CDR3 is 14 amino acids long. From germline, CDR1 is MDHEN and CDR2 SYDVKM. CDR3 region: CASTPGGANQPQHF. DNA of the CDR3: TGCGCCAGCACCCCCGGGGGGGCCAATCAGCCCCAGCATTTT.

This clonotype was found many times. The chain joins TRBV6-5 to TRBJ2-7; TRBD1 agrees at 10 bases. CDR1 MNHEY and CDR2 SVGAGI come from the germline V gene. The CDR3 sequence is 16 residues long. V dropped 6 bases and J dropped 3; count of bases not matched to a gene: 11. In DNA, the CDR3 is TGTGCCAGCAGAAAACCGGGACAGGGGATGAACTACGAGCAGTACTTC. Protein: CASRKPGQGMNYEQYF.

This clonotype was counted many times. The chain uses TRBV11-2 and TRBJ1-1; no definite D call. V was pared by 5 bases and J by 0 bases, with 13 bases between. Germline-derived CDR1 and CDR2 are SGHAT and FQNNGV. The length of the CDR3 is 15 residues. CDR3 region: CASSPEQSLNTEAFF. DNA for the CDR3: TGTGCCAGCAGCCCCGAACAGAGCCTGAACACTGAAGCTTTCTTT.

This clonotype appeared many times. The chain joins TRBV20-1 to TRBJ1-2, with 7 bases fitting TRBD1. V was clipped by 3 bases and J by 4 bases; unmatched bases: 11. The CDR3 has 15 amino acids. Germline loops: CDR1 DFQATT, CDR2 SNEGSKA (reference sequence). In nucleotides, the CDR3 is TGCAGTGCTAGCCCAACCACGACAGGGAGCTATGGCTACACCTTC. This encodes CSASPTTTGSYGYTF.